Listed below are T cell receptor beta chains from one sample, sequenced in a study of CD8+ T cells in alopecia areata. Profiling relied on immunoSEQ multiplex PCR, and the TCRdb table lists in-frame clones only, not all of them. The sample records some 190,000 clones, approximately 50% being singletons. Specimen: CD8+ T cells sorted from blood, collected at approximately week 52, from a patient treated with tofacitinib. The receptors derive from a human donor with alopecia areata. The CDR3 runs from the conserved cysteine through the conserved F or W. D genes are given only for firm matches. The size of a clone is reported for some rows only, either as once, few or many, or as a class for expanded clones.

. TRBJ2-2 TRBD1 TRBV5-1 TGCGCCAGCAGCTTGGCTCTTCAGGGGGCGAACACCGGGGAGCTGTTTTTT CASSLALQGANTGELFF
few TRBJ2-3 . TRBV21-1 TGTGCCAGCAGCAAAGACTGGGGAGCGGCCCCACCAGATACGCAGTATTTT CASSKDWGAAPPDTQYF
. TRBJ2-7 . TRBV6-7 TGTGCCAGCAGTACCCGGACAGCCTTTACCTACGAGCAGTACTTC CASSTRTAFTYEQYF
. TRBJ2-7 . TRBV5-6 TGTGCCAGCAAAGGGAGCTCCTACGAGCAGTACTTC CASKGSSYEQYF
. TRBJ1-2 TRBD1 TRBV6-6 TGTGCCAGCAGTTACCCGACAGGGAGGGATGGCTACACCTTC CASSYPTGRDGYTF
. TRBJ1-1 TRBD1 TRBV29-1 TGCAGCGTGGACGACAGGGGGCAGGCGCGGACTGAAGCTTTCTTT CSVDDRGQARTEAFF
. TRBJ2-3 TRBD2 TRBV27 TGTGCCAGCAGTTTATCCCGCGGGGGGGCCGCAGATACGCAGTATTTT CASSLSRGGAADTQYF
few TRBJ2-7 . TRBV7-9 TGTGCCAGTCGGACAGACCACTACGAGCAGTACTTC CASRTDHYEQYF
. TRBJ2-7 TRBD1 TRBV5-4 TGTGCCAGCAGCCCCGGGACAGGTTTTTACGAGCAGTACTTC CASSPGTGFYEQYF
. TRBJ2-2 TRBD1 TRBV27 TGTGCCAGCAGTGGAAACAGGGGGCAAAACACCGGGGAGCTGTTTTTT CASSGNRGQNTGELFF
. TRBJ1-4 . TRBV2 TGTGCCAGCAGTGTTGGGGCGTTGGATGAAAAACTGTTTTTT CASSVGALDEKLFF
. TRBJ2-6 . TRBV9 TGTGCCAGCAGCGCCCAATCTGGGGCCAACGTCCTGACTTTC CASSAQSGANVLTF
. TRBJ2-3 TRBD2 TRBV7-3 TGTGCCAGCAGCCCCAGCGGGGGGGAGACAGATACGCAGTATTTT CASSPSGGETDTQYF
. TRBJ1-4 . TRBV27 TGTGCCAGCCGTGGAACTAATGAAAAACTGTTTTTT CASRGTNEKLFF
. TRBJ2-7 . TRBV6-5 TGTGCCAGCAGTCAGAAGGCCCTCTGGTACGAGCAGTACTTC CASSQKALWYEQYF
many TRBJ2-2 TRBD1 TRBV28 TGTGCCAGCAGTCCCGGGACAGTGGACACCGGGGAGCTGTTTTTT CASSPGTVDTGELFF
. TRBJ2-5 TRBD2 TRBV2 TGTGCCAGCAGTGAAACACAGCGGGGGGAAGAGACCCAGTACTTC CASSETQRGEETQYF
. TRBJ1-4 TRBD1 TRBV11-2 TGTGCCAGCAGCTGGGACAGGAATGAAAAACTGTTTTTT CASSWDRNEKLFF
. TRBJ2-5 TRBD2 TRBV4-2 TGTGCCAGCAGCCAAGGTTCTAGCCTGGGACTAGCGGGAGGAGAGACCCAGTACTTC CASSQGSSLGLAGGETQYF
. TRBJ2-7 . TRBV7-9 TGTGCCAGCAGCGATGGACGCTACGAGCAGTACTTC CASSDGRYEQYF
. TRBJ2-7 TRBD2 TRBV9 TGTGCCAGCAGCGTCTCCGGTGCCGGGGGGGAGCAGTACTTC CASSVSGAGGEQYF
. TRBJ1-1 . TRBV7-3 TGTGCCAGCAGCCTCCGTCGGGGGAACACTGAAGCTTTCTTT CASSLRRGNTEAFF
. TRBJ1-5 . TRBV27 TGTGCCAGCAGTTTAGGGGTGGGGTATCAGCCCCAGCATTTT CASSLGVGYQPQHF
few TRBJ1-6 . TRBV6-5 TGTGCCAGCAGCGAGAGGGGGTATTCACCCCTCCACTTT CASSERGYSPLHF
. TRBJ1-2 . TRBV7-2 TGTGCCAGCAGCTTAGGTCGCAGGGATGGCTACACCTTC CASSLGRRDGYTF
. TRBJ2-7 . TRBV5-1 TGCGCCAGCAGCTGGGGTCTCCCTCCCTCCTACGAGCAGTACTTC CASSWGLPPSYEQYF
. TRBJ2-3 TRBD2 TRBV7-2 TGTGCCAGCAGCTCCGGGTGGCGGGGGGCCTCAGATACGCAGTATTTT CASSSGWRGASDTQYF
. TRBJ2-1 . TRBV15 TGTGCCACCAGCAGATTAGCAGGTCCTACCCCTCTCGAGCAGTTCTTC CATSRLAGPTPLEQFF
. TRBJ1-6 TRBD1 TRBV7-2 TGTGCCAGCAGCTTAGCGGGACAGGGAAAGAATTCACCCCTCCACTTT CASSLAGQGKNSPLHF
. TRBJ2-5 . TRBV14 TGTGCCAGCAGCCAAGTTCGAGAGACCCAGTACTTC CASSQVRETQYF
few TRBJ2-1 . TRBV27 TGTGCCAGCAGTTGGACTGCCCCCTACAATGAGCAGTTCTTC CASSWTAPYNEQFF
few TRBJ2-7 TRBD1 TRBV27 TGTGCCAGCAGTTTGGGACAGGGAGCTCGGGAGCAGTACTTC CASSLGQGAREQYF
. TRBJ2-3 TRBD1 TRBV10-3 TGTGCCATCAGTGGGCCCACTCGGACAGGGATCCCAGATACGCAGTATTTT CAISGPTRTGIPDTQYF
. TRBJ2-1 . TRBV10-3 TGTGCCATCAGTGATAACAGGGCCTACAATGAGCAGTTCTTC CAISDNRAYNEQFF
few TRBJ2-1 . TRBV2 TGTGCCAGCAGGGGCGACAGGAGCTCCTACAATGAGCAGTTCTTC CASRGDRSSYNEQFF